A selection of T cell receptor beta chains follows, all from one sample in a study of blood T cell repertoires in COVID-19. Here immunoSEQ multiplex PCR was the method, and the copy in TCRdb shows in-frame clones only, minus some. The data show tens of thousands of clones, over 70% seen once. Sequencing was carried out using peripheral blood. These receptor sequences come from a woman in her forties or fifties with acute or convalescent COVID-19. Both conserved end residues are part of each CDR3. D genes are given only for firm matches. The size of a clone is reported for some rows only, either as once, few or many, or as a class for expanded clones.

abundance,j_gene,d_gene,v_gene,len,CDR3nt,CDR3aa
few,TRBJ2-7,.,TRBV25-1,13,TGTGCCAGCCCCCTCAGGGAGGTGGACGAGCAGTACTTC,CASPLREVDEQYF
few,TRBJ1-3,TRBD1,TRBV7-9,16,TGTGCCAGCAGCCGCCGGGACAGGGGCGCTGGAAACACCATATATTTT,CASSRRDRGAGNTIYF
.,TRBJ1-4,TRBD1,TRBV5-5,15,TGTGCCAGCAGCGTTAGACAGGGGACTAATGAAAAACTGTTTTTT,CASSVRQGTNEKLFF
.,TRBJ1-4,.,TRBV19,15,TGTGCCAGTAGTATCCCCCGCGGACGGGGGGAAAAACTGTTTTTT,CASSIPRGRGEKLFF
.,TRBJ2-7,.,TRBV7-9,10,TGTGCCTATAGAGGGCAGGGACTCCTCTTC,CAYRGQGLLF
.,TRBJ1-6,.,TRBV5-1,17,TGCGCCAGCAGCCGTAGTTCCACGCAGGATGGTAATTCACCCCTCCACTTT,CASSRSSTQDGNSPLHF
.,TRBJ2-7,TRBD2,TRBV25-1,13,TGTGCCAGCAGTGAACGGAGGGAGGGGGAGCAGTACTTC,CASSERREGEQYF
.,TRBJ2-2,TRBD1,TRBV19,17,TGTGCCAGTAGTATTGAGGGGGCGCGCCGTAACACCGGGGAGCTGTTTTTT,CASSIEGARRNTGELFF
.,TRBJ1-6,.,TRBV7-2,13,TGTGCCATCTCATTCGGGGATTTCTCACCCCTCCACTTT,CAISFGDFSPLHF
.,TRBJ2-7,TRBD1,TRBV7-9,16,TGTGCCAGCAGCTCGGACAGGGGCCCGCCCGCCTACGAGCAGTACTTC,CASSSDRGPPAYEQYF
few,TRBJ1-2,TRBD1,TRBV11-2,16,TGTGCCAGCAGCCCCCACACGACAGGGGAGTCCTATGGCTACACCTTC,CASSPHTTGESYGYTF
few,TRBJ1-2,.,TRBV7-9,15,TGTGCCAGCAGCTTAGCGGTGGTAGCGAACTATGGCTACACCTTC,CASSLAVVANYGYTF
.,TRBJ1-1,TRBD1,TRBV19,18,TGTGCCAGTAGTCCCTTGGACAGGGCCCTAGGTCCGAACACTGAAGCTTTCTTT,CASSPLDRALGPNTEAFF
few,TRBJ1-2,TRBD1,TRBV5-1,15,TGCGCCAGCAGCCCCCGGGACAGCAGTGCCAGCGGCTACACCTTC,CASSPRDSSASGYTF
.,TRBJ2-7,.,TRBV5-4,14,TGTGCCAGCAGCTTCCGGGACAAGACCTACGAGCAGTACTTC,CASSFRDKTYEQYF